This T cell receptor (beta chain) derives from a study of T cell repertoires in aging, cancer and after chemotherapy. On the study more broadly: Chronic lymphocytic leukemia patients on fludarabine- or bendamustine-based regimens gave paired samples before and after chemotherapy. General study results and limits: Immunological memory after chemotherapy cannot be judged from the repertoire data. Age-matched healthy donors had significantly more diverse, less clonal blood TCR repertoires than untreated cancer patients. Across the chemotherapy interval, each cancer cohort showed higher median generation probability, suggesting thymic rebound.

In this sample, this clonotype turned up a few times. What it binds is not known. TCR beta rearrangements were amplified from peripheral blood genomic DNA. The CDR3 runs to 12 residues. Germline values: CDR1 MNHEY, CDR2 SVGAGI. V dropped 8 bases and J dropped 5 bases, with 9 bases sitting between them. Rearranged V-D-J TRB sequences were amplified with a mixed TRB-A/B primer pool. TCRdb re-derived calls from the multiplex PCR reads in MiXCR, one entry per CDR3 protein. The profile covers several thousand distinct CDR3 sequences, with approximately 40% appearing a single time and roughly 6.8% taken by the ten largest.

The TCR was taken from a human donor with a blood cancer. The sequenced sample was blood. The chain uses TRBV6-5 and TRBJ2-2; D not certain. The CDR3 is CASGFITGELFF. For the CDR3, the DNA is TGTGCCAGCGGTTTTATTACCGGGGAGCTGTTTTTT.